This T cell receptor beta chain emerged from a study of blood T cell repertoires in COVID-19. Overall study context: The cDNA or gDNA used as material had been derived from T cells, B-cell-depleted T cells, or PBMCs.

V gave up 8 bases and J gave up 8 bases, with 13 bases separating them. This CDR3 is built from 13 residues. CDR1 is SGHTA and CDR2 is FQGNSA in the germline V gene. Assay used: immunoSEQ multiplex PCR; TCRdb lists only in-frame clones, some missing. The sample yields under 250,000 clones, around nine tenths seen once. Sequencing was done on a sample of peripheral blood. The receptor comes from a woman aged 55-75 years who had recovered from COVID-19. This chain joins TRBV7-2 and TRBJ1-6, with D possibly being TRBD1 (6 bases). DNA for the CDR3: TGTGCCAGCGCCGGGGACATACATTCACCCCTCCACTTT. The encoded protein is CASAGDIHSPLHF.